The 18 T cell receptor beta chains given below trace back to one sample, sequenced in a study of regulatory T cells in long-lasting Graves disease. In building TCR beta libraries, iRepertoire HTBI primers were used together with Arm-PCR of CDR3 regions. Each CDR3 protein gets one entry after TCRdb re-called the multiplex PCR reads with MiXCR. The sample has under 500,000 distinct CDR3 sequences; around 20% are singletons. Sample time point: persistent/refractory GD, antithyroid drugs over 5 years with positive TRAb. With RNA extracted from PBMCs as input, the TCR library was made. Specimen: peripheral blood mononuclear cells (PBMCs), collected when the disease was refractory, from a patient treated with antithyroid drugs. Receptors originate from a female donor with Graves disease.

V usage is TRBV18 and J usage is TRBJ1-1; D is possibly TRBD1 (6 bases). Germline loops: CDR1 KGHSH, CDR2 LQKENI. CDR3 length: 16 residues. Trimming took 2 bases from V and 0 from J, leaving 13 bases between them. CDR3 residues: CASSPIGGGLNTEAFF. The CDR3 nucleotides read TGTGCCAGCTCACCAATCGGCGGGGGGCTGAACACTGAAGCTTTCTTT.

This chain connects TRBV6-4 to TRBJ1-5; 9 bases align to TRBD1. Losses at the gene ends were 7 bases for V and 4 bases for J; bases not matched to a gene: 11. The CDR3 totals 16 residues. Germline CDR1 and CDR2: MRHNA and SNTAGT. CDR3 in DNA: TGTGCCAGCAAAGGGGGACAGGGTGGGGAAAATCAGCCCCAGCATTTT. Translating it yields CASKGGQGGENQPQHF.

This clonotype was observed a few times. The chain uses TRBV9 and TRBJ1-3; tentative D call: TRBD1 (5 bases). Germline loops: CDR1 SGDLS, CDR2 YYNGEE. Trimming left V 4 bases short and J 8 bases short, with 10 bases between. The length of the CDR3 is 12 residues. For the CDR3, the DNA is TGTGCCAGCAGCCCCGGGGGGGACACCATATATTTT. It is translated as CASSPGGDTIYF.

This clonotype was seen just once. CDR3 DNA sequence: TGTGCCACCAGCCGAAAATTAGACCGTAGCGGGAGGGCGATGGGGACAGATACGCAGTATTTT. The encoded protein is CATSRKLDRSGRAMGTDTQYF. The chain links TRBV15 to TRBJ2-3; 11 positions match TRBD2. V lost 5 bases, J lost 3 bases, and 22 bases stayed unmatched. The germline gives CDR1 LNHNV, CDR2 YYDKDF (reference sequence). This CDR3 is 21 amino acids long.

This clonotype has a count of ten or more. The chain recombines TRBV29-1 with TRBJ2-5, with a tentative D call TRBD1 (5 bases). V was trimmed by 3 bases and J by 5 bases, leaving 13 bases between them. Germline V lookup: CDR1 SQVTM, CDR2 ANQGSEA. This CDR3 has 13 residues. Here the CDR3 reads CSVDGASKETQYF. In nucleotides, the CDR3 is TGCAGCGTTGATGGGGCTAGTAAGGAGACCCAGTACTTC.

This clonotype was picked up many times. V is TRBV6-1 and J is TRBJ1-1, with no clear D. With 6 bases removed from V and 1 base from J, the gap between germline ends came to 12 bases. The CDR3 runs 14 residues. Per germline, CDR1 MNHNS and CDR2 SASEGT. The CDR3 sequence: CASRATVGNTEAFF. CDR3 bases: TGTGCCAGCAGGGCGACGGTGGGGAACACTGAAGCTTTCTTT.

There are many counts of this clonotype. The DNA of the CDR3 is TGTGCCAGCAGCGTGGACGCCCAACTCCAAGAGACCCAGTACTTC. It codes for CASSVDAQLQETQYF. The chain joins TRBV2 to TRBJ2-5, with D unclear. CDR1 and CDR2 (germline): SNHLY, FYNNEI. V was clipped by 6 bases and J by 1 base, with 15 bases between them. The CDR3 consists of 15 residues.

This clonotype appeared a few times. The V gene is TRBV30, the J gene TRBJ1-1; D gene unclear. Deletions cut 0 bases from V and 1 base from J, with 6 bases between. The length of the CDR3 is 13 residues. Germline CDR1 is GTSNPN and CDR2 is SVGIG (reference sequence). The CDR3 region is CAWSVKGNTEAFF. The CDR3 DNA follows: TGTGCCTGGAGTGTCAAAGGGAACACTGAAGCTTTCTTT.

This clonotype was counted ten times or more. The chain combines TRBV28 with TRBJ2-7; D may be TRBD2 (6 bases). CDR3 length: 15 residues. Deletions cut 2 bases from V and 5 bases from J, with 16 bases between. Germline-derived CDR1 and CDR2 are MDHEN and SYDVKM. The CDR3 is CASSLRAGSFDEQYF. In DNA, the CDR3 is TGTGCCAGCAGTTTAAGGGCGGGAAGTTTCGACGAGCAGTACTTC.

This clonotype was seen many times. This chain connects TRBV28 to TRBJ1-1, with 9 nucleotides matching TRBD1. The CDR3 consists of 18 residues. Germline-derived CDR1 and CDR2 are MDHEN and SYDVKM. The ends lost 4 bases at V and 0 bases at J; junction bases unmatched: 12. In nucleotides, the CDR3 is TGTGCCAGCAGTTATACAGGGGGCGGATTGCCAATGAACACTGAAGCTTTCTTT. It specifies CASSYTGGGLPMNTEAFF.

This clonotype was seen a handful of times. V gene TRBV20-1 combines with J gene TRBJ1-3; D remains ambiguous. Germline CDR1 and CDR2: DFQATT and SNEGSKA (reference sequence). Trimming took 5 bases from V and 3 from J, leaving 11 bases between them. The CDR3 spans 13 residues. CDR3 in amino acids: CSASTYDGNTIYF. CDR3 nucleotides: TGCAGTGCTTCGACATACGATGGAAACACCATATATTTT.

Many counts were recorded for this clonotype. The chain couples TRBV11-2 to TRBJ2-7; 8 nucleotides line up with TRBD2. The V gene end was trimmed by 1 base and the J gene end by 6 bases; junction bases not matched to a gene: 8. The CDR3 totals 15 residues. CDR1 and CDR2 from the germline V gene are SGHAT and FQNNGV. CDR3 DNA: TGTGCCAGCAGCTTAGCCGTAGCGGGATTCTCCGAGCAGTACTTC. It yields the protein CASSLAVAGFSEQYF.

This clonotype was detected a few times. CDR3 DNA sequence: TGTGCCACCTCAAGGGACAGGACTACCTCCTACGAGCAGTACTTC. This gives the protein CATSRDRTTSYEQYF. The rearrangement links TRBV15 to TRBJ2-7; 8 bases match TRBD1. With V trimmed by 8 bases and J by 0 bases, 9 bases remained unmatched. This CDR3 is 15 amino acids long. Germline V gene lookup returns CDR1 LNHNV and CDR2 YYDKDF (reference sequence).

The chain recombines TRBV4-3 with TRBJ2-7; either TRBD1 or TRBD2 may fit D (5 bases each). This CDR3 contains 15 residues. Germline values: CDR1 LGHNA, CDR2 YSLEER. V was trimmed by 0 bases and J by 7 bases, leaving 16 bases between them. The CDR3 nucleotides read TGCGCCAGCAGCCAAGATTTCGGGACCCATGGGGAGCAGTACTTC. Translating it yields CASSQDFGTHGEQYF.

In this sample, this clonotype turned up many times. The J gene is TRBJ1-1, the V gene TRBV27; maybe TRBD1 (6 bases). The germline gives CDR1 MNHEY, CDR2 SMNVEV (reference sequence). The CDR3 contains 15 residues. V lost 3 bases and J lost 3, with 14 bases in between. CDR3 sequence: CASSLGARFDTEAFF. CDR3 DNA: TGTGCCAGCAGTTTGGGGGCTAGGTTCGACACTGAAGCTTTCTTT.

This clonotype was picked up a small number of times. This chain links TRBV6-1 with TRBJ2-6, with a possible D match to TRBD2 (5 bases). The CDR3 has 17 amino acids. V was cut by 5 bases and J by 1 base, with 15 bases left in between. CDR1 and CDR2 (germline): MNHNS, SASEGT. The CDR3 sequence is CASSPNRLFSGANVLTF. The CDR3 region has the DNA TGTGCCAGCAGTCCCAACAGACTATTTTCTGGGGCCAACGTCCTGACTTTC.

A word on this clonotype: This may be a read error, as it is one base from a much larger clone. V gene TRBV5-4 combines with J gene TRBJ2-5, with D unresolved. Looked up from germline, CDR1 is SGHNT and CDR2 is YYREEE (reference sequence). This CDR3 spans 13 amino acids. The chain's CDR3 is CARSLIDQETQYF. For the CDR3, the DNA is TGTGCCAGAAGCTTGATTGACCAAGAGACCCAGTACTTC.

This clonotype is a singleton in its sample. The chain carries TRBV7-2 and TRBJ1-2; tentatively, D is TRBD1 (6 bases). This CDR3 region has 16 residues. V was cut by 3 bases and J by 4 bases, with 18 bases left in between. Germline V gives CDR1 SGHTA, CDR2 FQGNSA. The CDR3 coding sequence is TGTGCCAGCAGCTTCGGTACTGTCGGGGGCCCCTATGGCTACACCTTC. Its translation is CASSFGTVGGPYGYTF.